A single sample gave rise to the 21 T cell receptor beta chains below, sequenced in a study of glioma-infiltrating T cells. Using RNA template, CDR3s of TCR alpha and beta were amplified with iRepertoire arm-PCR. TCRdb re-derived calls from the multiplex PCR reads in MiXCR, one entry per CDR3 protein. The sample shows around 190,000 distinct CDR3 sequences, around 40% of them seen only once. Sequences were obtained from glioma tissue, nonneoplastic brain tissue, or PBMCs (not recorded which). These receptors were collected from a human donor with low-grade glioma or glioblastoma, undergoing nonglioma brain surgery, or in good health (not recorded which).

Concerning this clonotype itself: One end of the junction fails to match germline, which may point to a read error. CDR3 region: CASSLGLGTTYEKYF. CDR3 DNA: TGTGCCAGCAGTTTAGGACTAGGGACAACCTACGAGAAGTACTTC. V and J are TRBV28 and TRBJ2-7; perhaps TRBD2 as D (7 bases). Germline CDR1 reads MDHEN; CDR2 reads SYDVKM. The CDR3 covers 15 residues.

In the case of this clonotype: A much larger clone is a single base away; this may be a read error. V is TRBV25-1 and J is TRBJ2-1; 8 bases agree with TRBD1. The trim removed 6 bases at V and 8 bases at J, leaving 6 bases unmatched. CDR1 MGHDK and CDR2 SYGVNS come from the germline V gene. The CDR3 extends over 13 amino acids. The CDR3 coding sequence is TGTGCCAGCAGCCGGGACAGGAATTATGAGCAGTTCTTC. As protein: CASSRDRNYEQFF.

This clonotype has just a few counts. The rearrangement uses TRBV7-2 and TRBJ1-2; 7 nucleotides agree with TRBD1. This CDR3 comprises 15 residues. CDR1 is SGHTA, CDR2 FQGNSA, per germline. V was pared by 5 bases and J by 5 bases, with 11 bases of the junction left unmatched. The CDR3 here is CASSHTTDRNYGYTF. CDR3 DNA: TGTGCCAGCAGCCACACTACGGACAGGAATTATGGCTACACCTTC.

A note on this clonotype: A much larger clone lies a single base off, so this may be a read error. The CDR3 DNA is TGCAGTGCTAGAATGGACACTGAAGCTTTCTTT. Protein product: CSARMDTEAFF. The rearrangement joins TRBV20-1 to TRBJ1-1; D uncertain. The CDR3 is 11 amino acids. Germline V CDR1 and CDR2: DFQATT, SNEGSKA (reference sequence). The V end was cut by 2 bases, the J end by 3 bases, with 4 bases between.

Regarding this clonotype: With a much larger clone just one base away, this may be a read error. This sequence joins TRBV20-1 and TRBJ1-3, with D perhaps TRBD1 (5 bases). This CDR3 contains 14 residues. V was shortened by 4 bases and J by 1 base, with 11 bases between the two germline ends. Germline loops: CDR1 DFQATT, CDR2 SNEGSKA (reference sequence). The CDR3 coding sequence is TGCAGTGCTATCCGGGGGGGTTCTGGAAACACCATATATTTT. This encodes CSAIRGGSGNTIYF.

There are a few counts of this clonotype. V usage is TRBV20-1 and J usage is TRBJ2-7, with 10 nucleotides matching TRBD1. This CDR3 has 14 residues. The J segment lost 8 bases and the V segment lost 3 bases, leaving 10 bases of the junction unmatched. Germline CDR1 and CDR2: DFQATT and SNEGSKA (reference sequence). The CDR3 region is CSASPPGQGLKQYF. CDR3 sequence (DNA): TGCAGTGCTAGTCCCCCGGGACAGGGGCTCAAGCAGTACTTC.

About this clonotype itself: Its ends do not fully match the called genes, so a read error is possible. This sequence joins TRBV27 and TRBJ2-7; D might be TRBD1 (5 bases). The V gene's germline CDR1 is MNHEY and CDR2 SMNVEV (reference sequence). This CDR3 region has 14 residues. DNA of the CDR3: TGTGCCAGCATTTTACAGGAAAGTTCCTACGAGCAGTACTTC. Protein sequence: CASILQESSYEQYF.

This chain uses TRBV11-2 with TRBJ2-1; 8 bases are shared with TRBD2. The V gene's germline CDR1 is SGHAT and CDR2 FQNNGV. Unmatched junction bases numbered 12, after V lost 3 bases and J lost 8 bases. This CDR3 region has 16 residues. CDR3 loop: CASSLGLVGGPDEQFF. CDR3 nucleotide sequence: TGTGCCAGCAGCTTGGGACTAGTGGGAGGGCCGGATGAGCAGTTCTTC.

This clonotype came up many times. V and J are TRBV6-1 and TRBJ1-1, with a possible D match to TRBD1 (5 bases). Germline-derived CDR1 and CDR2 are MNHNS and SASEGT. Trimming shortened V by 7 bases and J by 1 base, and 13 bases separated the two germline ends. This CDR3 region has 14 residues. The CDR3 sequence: CASIDGGWNTEAFF. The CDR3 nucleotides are TGTGCCAGCATCGACGGGGGATGGAACACTGAAGCTTTCTTT.

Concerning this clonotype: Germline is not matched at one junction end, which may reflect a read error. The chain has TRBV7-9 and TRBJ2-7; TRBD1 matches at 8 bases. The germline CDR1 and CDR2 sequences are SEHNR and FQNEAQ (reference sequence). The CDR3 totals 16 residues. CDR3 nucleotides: TGTGCCAGCAGCTCCAGGGGCAGGGGGCCAGACTACGAGAAGTACTTC. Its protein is CASSSRGRGPDYEKYF.

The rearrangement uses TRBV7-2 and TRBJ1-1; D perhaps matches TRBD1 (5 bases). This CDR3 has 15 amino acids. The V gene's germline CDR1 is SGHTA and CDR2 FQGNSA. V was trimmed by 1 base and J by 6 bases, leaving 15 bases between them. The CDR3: CASSLDGDGYAEAFF. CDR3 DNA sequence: TGTGCCAGCAGCTTAGATGGGGACGGATATGCTGAAGCTTTCTTT.

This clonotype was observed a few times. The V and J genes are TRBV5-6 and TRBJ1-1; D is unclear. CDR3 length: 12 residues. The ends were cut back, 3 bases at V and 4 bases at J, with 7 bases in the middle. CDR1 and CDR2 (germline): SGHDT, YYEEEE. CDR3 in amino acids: CASSSLGTEAFF. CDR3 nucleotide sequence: TGTGCCAGCAGCTCGCTTGGCACTGAAGCTTTCTTT. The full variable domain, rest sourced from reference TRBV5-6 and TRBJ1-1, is DAGVTQSPTHLIKTRGQQVTLRCSPKSGHDTVSWYQQALGQGPQFIFQYYEEEERQRGNFPDRFSGHQFPNYSSELNVNALLLGDSALYLCASSSLGTEAFFGQGTRLTVV.

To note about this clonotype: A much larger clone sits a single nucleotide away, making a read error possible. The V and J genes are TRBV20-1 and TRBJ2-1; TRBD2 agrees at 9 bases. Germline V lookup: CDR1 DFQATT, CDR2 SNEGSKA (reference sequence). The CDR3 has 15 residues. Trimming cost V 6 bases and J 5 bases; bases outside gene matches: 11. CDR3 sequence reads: CSATQSGRQHNEQFF. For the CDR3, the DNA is TGCAGTGCGACTCAGAGCGGGAGGCAGCACAATGAGCAGTTCTTC.

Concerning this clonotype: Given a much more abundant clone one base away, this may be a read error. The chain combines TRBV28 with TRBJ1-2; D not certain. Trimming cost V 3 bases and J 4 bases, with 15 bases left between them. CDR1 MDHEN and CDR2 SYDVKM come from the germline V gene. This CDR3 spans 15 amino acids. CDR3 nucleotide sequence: TGTGCCAGCAGTTTCGCAGAGACCACTCCCTATGGCTACACCTTC. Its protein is CASSFAETTPYGYTF.

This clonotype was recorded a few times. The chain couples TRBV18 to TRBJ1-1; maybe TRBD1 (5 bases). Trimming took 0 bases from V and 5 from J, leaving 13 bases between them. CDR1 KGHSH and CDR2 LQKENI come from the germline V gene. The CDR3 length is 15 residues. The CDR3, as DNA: TGTGCCAGCTCACCACCAGCAGCAGGGTCAACTGAAGCTTTCTTT. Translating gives CASSPPAAGSTEAFF.

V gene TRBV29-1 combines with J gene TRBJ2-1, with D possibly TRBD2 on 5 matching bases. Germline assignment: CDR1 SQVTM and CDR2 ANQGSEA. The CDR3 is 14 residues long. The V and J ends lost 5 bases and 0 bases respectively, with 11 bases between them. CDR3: CSVSQGSSYNEQFF. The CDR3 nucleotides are TGCAGCGTTAGTCAAGGGAGCTCCTACAATGAGCAGTTCTTC.

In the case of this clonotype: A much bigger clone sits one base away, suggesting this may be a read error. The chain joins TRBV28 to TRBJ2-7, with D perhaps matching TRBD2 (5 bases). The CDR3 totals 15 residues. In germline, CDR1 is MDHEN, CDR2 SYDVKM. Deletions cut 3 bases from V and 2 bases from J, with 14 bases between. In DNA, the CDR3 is TGTGCCAGCAGTTTCTCTGCTAACGGGGCCTACGAGCAGTACTTC. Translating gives CASSFSANGAYEQYF.

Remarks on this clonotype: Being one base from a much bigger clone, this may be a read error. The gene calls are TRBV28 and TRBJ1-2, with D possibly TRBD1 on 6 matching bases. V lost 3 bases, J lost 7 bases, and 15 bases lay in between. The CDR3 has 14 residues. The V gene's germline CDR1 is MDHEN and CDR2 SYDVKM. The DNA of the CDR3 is TGTGCCAGCAGTTTGTCCGGGACATGGGTTGGCTACACCTTC. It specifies CASSLSGTWVGYTF.

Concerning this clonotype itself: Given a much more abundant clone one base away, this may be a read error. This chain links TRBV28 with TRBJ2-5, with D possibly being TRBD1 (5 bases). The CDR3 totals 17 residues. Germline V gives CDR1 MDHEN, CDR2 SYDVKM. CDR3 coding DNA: TGTGCCAGCAGTCAAAGCCGTTCGCAGACAGTTCAAGAGAGCCAGTACTTC. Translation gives CASSQSRSQTVQESQYF.

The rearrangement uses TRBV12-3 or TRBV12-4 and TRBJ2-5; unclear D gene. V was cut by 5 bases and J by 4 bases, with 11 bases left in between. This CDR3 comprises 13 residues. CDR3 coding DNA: TGTGCCAGCAGTCTTGGGCTCAGAGAGACCCAGTACTTC. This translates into CASSLGLRETQYF.

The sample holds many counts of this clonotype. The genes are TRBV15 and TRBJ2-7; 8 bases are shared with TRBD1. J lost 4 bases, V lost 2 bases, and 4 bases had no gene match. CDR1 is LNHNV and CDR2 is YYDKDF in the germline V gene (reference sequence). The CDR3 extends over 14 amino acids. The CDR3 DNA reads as TGTGCCACCAGCAGACGGGACAGGATATACGAGCAGTACTTC. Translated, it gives CATSRRDRIYEQYF.